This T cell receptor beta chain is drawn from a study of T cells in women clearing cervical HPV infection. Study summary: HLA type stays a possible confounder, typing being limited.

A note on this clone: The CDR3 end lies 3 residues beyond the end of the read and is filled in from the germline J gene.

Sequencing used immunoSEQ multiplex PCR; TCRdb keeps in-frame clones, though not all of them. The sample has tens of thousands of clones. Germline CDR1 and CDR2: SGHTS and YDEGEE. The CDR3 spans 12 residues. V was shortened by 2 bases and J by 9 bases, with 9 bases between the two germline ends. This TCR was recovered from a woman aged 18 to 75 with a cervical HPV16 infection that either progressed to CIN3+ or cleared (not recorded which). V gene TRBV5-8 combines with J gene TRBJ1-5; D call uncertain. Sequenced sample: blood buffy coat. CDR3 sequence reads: CASSFDGRPQHF. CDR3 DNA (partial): TGTGCCAGCAGCTTTGATGGCCGGCCC.